The rows below give T cell receptor beta chains drawn from one sample of a study of Graves' ophthalmopathy and Graves' hyperthyroidism. MiXCR was run by TCRdb on the multiplex PCR reads, yielding one entry per CDR3 protein. Of around 590,000 distinct CDR3 sequences in the sample, less than 45% were seen once. Sequenced input: peripheral blood or thyroid tissue (not recorded which). The receptor source for this set is an adult man with Graves' hyperthyroidism. Each CDR3 is given with its conserved first and last residue. D genes are given only for firm matches. Clone size is stated in some rows and not others, as once, few, many or a class when expanded.

>TRBV10-3|TRBJ1-1|.|.
CAIRAAGDTEAFF
TGTGCCATCAGGGCCGCCGGGGACACTGAAGCTTTCTTT
>TRBV25-1|TRBJ2-7|.|TRBD2
CATSDLATSGSYEQYF
TGTGCCACCAGTGATTTGGCGACTAGCGGGAGCTACGAGCAGTACTTC
>TRBV12-3/TRBV12-4|TRBJ1-5|many|.
CASSPTRDPNSNQPQHF
TGTGCCAGCAGTCCTACCAGGGATCCCAATAGCAATCAGCCCCAGCATTTT
>TRBV7-9|TRBJ1-1|few|TRBD1
CASSPWTGPTGTEAFF
TGTGCCAGCAGCCCCTGGACAGGGCCCACGGGCACTGAAGCTTTCTTT
>TRBV7-6|TRBJ1-1|.|TRBD1
CASTFGSGGTTEAFF
TGTGCCAGCACCTTCGGGTCAGGGGGAACAACTGAAGCTTTCTTT
>TRBV14|TRBJ2-7|once|.
CASSQDLRQPGYF
TGTGCCAGCAGCCAAGATCTTCGACAGCCGGGATACTTC
>TRBV10-3|TRBJ1-2|.|.
CAISGQGAGSNYGYTF
TGTGCCATCAGTGGACAAGGGGCCGGTTCTAACTATGGCTACACCTTC
>TRBV5-1|TRBJ2-2|many|.
CASSLEAYTTGELFF
TGCGCCAGCAGCTTGGAGGCCTATACTACCGGGGAGCTGTTTTTT
>TRBV20-1|TRBJ1-2|many|TRBD1
CSAFPGQANTNYGYTF
TGCAGTGCTTTCCCGGGACAGGCGAATACTAACTATGGCTACACCTTC
>TRBV12-3/TRBV12-4|TRBJ2-7|.|.
CASRFASTSSHEQYF
TGTGCCAGCAGGTTCGCCAGTACTTCCTCCCACGAGCAGTACTTC
>TRBV15|TRBJ1-5|.|.
CATSSASRGYSNQPQHF
TGTGCCACCAGCAGTGCTAGTAGGGGATATAGCAATCAGCCCCAGCATTTT
>TRBV10-3|TRBJ2-5|.|TRBD1
CASSDASTGAGTQYF
TGTGCCAGCAGTGATGCCTCCACAGGGGCGGGGACCCAGTACTTC
>TRBV19|TRBJ2-1|once|.
CASKRVENNNEQFF
TGTGCCAGTAAGAGAGTAGAAAACAACAATGAGCAGTTCTTC
>TRBV29-1|TRBJ1-1|many|TRBD1
CSVGTGTGGTEAFF
TGCAGCGTCGGAACCGGGACAGGGGGCACTGAAGCTTTCTTT
>TRBV7-2|TRBJ1-1|many|.
CASSVLGAGNTEAFF
TGTGCCAGCAGCGTGCTTGGGGCGGGGAACACTGAAGCTTTCTTT
>TRBV29-1|TRBJ1-1|many|.
CSVGPLGHFGAAFF
TGCAGCGTTGGGCCCCTAGGGCATTTCGGGGCAGCTTTCTTT
>TRBV7-2|TRBJ1-4|many|.
CASSLRGANEKLFF
TGTGCCAGCAGCTTGCGGGGGGCTAATGAAAAACTGTTTTTT
>TRBV20-1|TRBJ2-3|.|TRBD2
CSAETSGGTDTQYF
TGCAGTGCTGAGACTAGCGGGGGCACAGATACGCAGTATTTT
>TRBV15|TRBJ1-3|many|.
CATRGPGLSSGNTIYF
TGTGCCACCAGGGGTCCGGGGCTTTCCTCTGGAAACACCATATATTTT
>TRBV6-6|TRBJ2-7|many|.
CASSYPRLDEYEQYF
TGTGCCAGCAGTTACCCCCGACTAGATGAGTACGAGCAGTACTTC
>TRBV10-3|TRBJ1-4|.|.
CAISESRLGQFNEKLFF
TGTGCCATCAGTGAGTCGAGGCTAGGACAATTTAATGAAAAACTGTTTTTT
>TRBV29-1|TRBJ1-2|.|.
CSGLGQPYGYTF
TGCAGCGGACTGGGGCAGCCCTATGGCTACACCTTC